One sample yielded the 30 T cell receptor beta chains listed below, sequenced in a study of T cell responses to AZD1222 COVID-19 vaccine. Using immunoSEQ multiplex PCR, the repertoire was profiled, and TCRdb retains in-frame clones only, with some absent. The sample has tens of thousands of clones, around 87% seen once. Sequences were derived from peripheral blood, sampled 28 days after the second AZD1222 dose. The source of these receptors is an adult who received the AZD1222 COVID-19 vaccine.

Only a few counts were recorded for this clone. This chain connects TRBV10-1 to TRBJ2-1; either TRBD1 or TRBD2 may supply D (5 bases each). This CDR3 has 17 residues. In germline, CDR1 is WNHNN, CDR2 SYGVQD (reference sequence). V lost 2 bases to trimming and J lost 9 bases, with 23 bases between them. The CDR3 sequence: CASSENSGAGTFSEQFF. Here the CDR3 DNA reads TGCGCCAGCAGTGAGAACTCCGGGGCAGGGACGTTCAGTGAGCAGTTCTTC.

The CDR3 sequence is CASAPGATNEKLFF. In nucleotides, the CDR3 is TGTGCCAGTGCTCCAGGGGCAACTAATGAAAAACTGTTTTTT. The chain joins TRBV2 to TRBJ1-4; a weak D match, TRBD1 (6 bases). The CDR3 runs to 14 residues. Germline V lookup: CDR1 SNHLY, CDR2 FYNNEI. Trimming took off 9 bases at V and 0 bases at J, with 11 bases between the two ends.

This clone is medium-sized (0.01 to 0.1%) in the sample. The chain carries TRBV6-5 and TRBJ1-1; TRBD1 aligns across 7 bases. V shed 6 bases, J shed 0 bases, and the junction held 7 bases outside the gene matches. Germline V lookup: CDR1 MNHEY, CDR2 SVGAGI. The CDR3 totals 15 residues. Written as DNA, the CDR3 is TGTGCCAGCAGGAGCCCAGGGGGGGTGAACACTGAAGCTTTCTTT. Protein product: CASRSPGGVNTEAFF.

This clone was counted once. The CDR3 sequence is CASSLAWQGVYGYTF. For the CDR3, the DNA is TGTGCCAGCAGCTTGGCCTGGCAGGGGGTCTATGGCTACACCTTC. This rearrangement joins TRBV5-5 to TRBJ1-2, with 7 bases matching TRBD1. The germline V gene encodes CDR1 SGHKS and CDR2 YYEKEE (reference sequence). The ends lost 0 bases at V and 4 bases at J; junction bases unmatched: 6. This CDR3 contains 15 residues.

This clone was counted a few times. The chain employs TRBV3-1 (or the pseudogene TRBV3-2) and TRBJ2-7, with 7 bases identical to TRBD2. The V gene's germline CDR1 is LGHDT and CDR2 YNNKEL (reference sequence). This CDR3 has 15 residues. V was pared by 5 bases and J by 2 bases, with 9 bases of the junction left unmatched. For the CDR3, the DNA is TGTGCCAGCAGCTCAAGCGGGGATTGTCCCTACGAGCAGTACTTC. Translation gives CASSSSGDCPYEQYF.

The sample holds a few counts of this clone. V and J are TRBV21-1 and TRBJ2-5. TRBV21-1 is listed as a pseudogene. The CDR3 consists of 14 residues. The CDR3 nucleotides read TGTGCCAGCCGACCAGGGGAGGACTCAGAGACCCAGTACTTC. Translating it yields CASRPGEDSETQYF.

V gene TRBV7-8 combines with J gene TRBJ1-5; no clear D. Per germline, CDR1 SGHVS and CDR2 FQNEAQ. Trimming shortened V by 5 bases and J by 4 bases, and 9 bases separated the two germline ends. The CDR3 loop spans 13 amino acids. This chain's CDR3 is CASSAWENQPQHF. The CDR3 DNA reads TGTGCCAGCAGCGCCTGGGAGAATCAGCCCCAGCATTTT.

This chain links TRBV5-4 with TRBJ1-1; TRBD1 matches at 8 bases. From germline, CDR1 is SGHNT and CDR2 YYREEE (reference sequence). The CDR3 totals 13 residues. With 2 bases clipped from V and 4 bases from J, the junction kept 1 base outside the gene matches. The CDR3 DNA reads TGTGCCAGCAGCTTACAGGGGGGCACTGAAGCTTTCTTT. Translating gives CASSLQGGTEAFF.

The V gene is TRBV10-3, the J gene TRBJ2-3; D is uncertain. Germline CDR1 is ENHRY and CDR2 is SYGVKD. The CDR3 sequence is 13 residues long. V dropped 10 bases and J dropped 2 bases, with 13 bases sitting between them. The CDR3 DNA reads as TGTGCCACGAGCCCGCACATCACAGATACGCAGTATTTT. Residues: CATSPHITDTQYF.

The gene calls are TRBV12-5 and TRBJ2-2; the D gene is possibly TRBD1 (6 bases). V lost 0 bases and J 0 bases, leaving 11 bases between the germline ends. CDR1 is LGHNT and CDR2 is FRNRAP in the germline V gene. The CDR3 is 17 residues long. CDR3: CASGLVLGTTNTGELFF. The CDR3 DNA follows: TGTGCTAGTGGTTTGGTACTCGGGACAACGAACACCGGGGAGCTGTTTTTT.

The chain employs TRBV12-5 and TRBJ1-2; the D is unclear. Trimming pared 6 bases from V and 4 bases from J, leaving 18 bases between. The CDR3 has 15 residues. In germline, CDR1 is LGHNT, CDR2 FRNRAP. The CDR3 is CASGIDPTAFYGYTF. The CDR3 nucleotides read TGTGCTAGTGGGATTGATCCGACCGCCTTCTATGGCTACACCTTC.

The chain is built from TRBV20-1 and TRBJ2-5; the match to TRBD1 covers 9 bases. Germline CDR1 is DFQATT and CDR2 is SNEGSKA (reference sequence). V lost 6 bases, J lost 4 bases, and 12 bases stayed unmatched. This CDR3 comprises 15 residues. The CDR3 protein is CSASPGTGNGETQYF. The CDR3 nucleotides read TGCAGTGCAAGTCCCGGGACAGGGAACGGAGAGACCCAGTACTTC.

V is TRBV3-1 (or the pseudogene TRBV3-2) and J is TRBJ2-2, with a possible D match to TRBD1 (5 bases). There are 15 residues in the CDR3. Germline V gives CDR1 LGHDT, CDR2 YNNKEL (reference sequence). V lost 6 bases and J lost 5, with 16 bases in between. The CDR3: CASSHFRVGTGELFF. The CDR3 region has the DNA TGTGCCAGCAGTCATTTCAGGGTTGGGACCGGGGAGCTGTTTTTT.

The V gene is TRBV19, the J gene TRBJ1-1, with D maybe TRBD1 (5 bases). CDR3 length equals 13 residues. Germline V gene data show CDR1 as LNHDA and CDR2 as SQIVND (reference sequence). V lost 5 bases, J lost 1 base, and 8 bases lay in between. CDR3 loop: CASSLGQNTEAFF. The DNA of the CDR3 is TGTGCCAGTAGTCTAGGACAGAACACTGAAGCTTTCTTT.

The V gene is TRBV19, the J gene TRBJ1-5, with D unresolved. Germline V gene lookup returns CDR1 LNHDA and CDR2 SQIVND (reference sequence). The CDR3 totals 16 residues. V was trimmed by 4 bases and J by 3 bases, leaving 16 bases between them. CDR3 bases: TGTGCCAGTAGTACCGCCGTCGGTGTTTCCAATCAGCCCCAGCATTTT. Protein sequence: CASSTAVGVSNQPQHF. The full variable domain, rest sourced from reference TRBV19 and TRBJ1-5, is DGGITQSPKYLFRKEGQNVTLSCEQNLNHDAMYWYRQDPGQGLRLIYYSQIVNDFQKGDIAEGYSVSREKKESFPLTVTSAQKNPTAFYLCASSTAVGVSNQPQHFGDGTRLSIL.

V and J are TRBV10-3 and TRBJ2-1, with D perhaps assigned TRBD1 or TRBD2 (6 bases each). Trimming left V 0 bases short and J 3 bases short, with 9 bases between. The CDR3 loop spans 15 amino acids. Germline V gene sequence: CDR1 ENHRY, CDR2 SYGVKD. The CDR3 region is CAISESKGGYNEQFF. CDR3 in DNA: TGTGCCATCAGTGAGTCTAAGGGGGGCTACAATGAGCAGTTCTTC.

The chain employs TRBV18 and TRBJ1-1; D gene unclear. V lost 6 bases and J 7 bases, leaving 12 bases between the germline ends. The germline V gene encodes CDR1 KGHSH and CDR2 LQKENI. This CDR3 spans 12 amino acids. CDR3 amino acids: CASSRGEGEAFF. In nucleotides, the CDR3 is TGTGCCAGCTCCCGGGGAGAAGGTGAAGCTTTCTTT.

The chain carries TRBV5-6 and TRBJ2-4; D is perhaps TRBD2 (5 bases). The CDR3 runs to 16 residues. Trimming took 0 bases from V and 2 from J, leaving 12 bases between them. Germline assignment: CDR1 SGHDT and CDR2 YYEEEE. CDR3 loop: CASSLVGSSSKNIQYF. The CDR3, as DNA: TGTGCCAGCAGCTTGGTTGGTTCTAGCTCCAAAAACATTCAGTACTTC.

The rearrangement links TRBV27 to TRBJ2-1, with no clear D. Trimming took off 2 bases at V and 5 bases at J, with 16 bases between the two ends. Germline V gene sequence: CDR1 MNHEY, CDR2 SMNVEV (reference sequence). The CDR3 loop spans 16 amino acids. The CDR3 DNA sequence: TGTGCCAGCAGTTTACCCCCTTCCCCCCCCCACAATGAGCAGTTCTTC. Protein: CASSLPPSPPHNEQFF.

The chain joins TRBV4-3 to TRBJ2-2; D not certain. Trimming pared 0 bases from V and 6 bases from J, leaving 8 bases between. The CDR3 runs 14 residues. CDR1 and CDR2 from the germline V gene are LGHNA and YSLEER. Here the CDR3 reads CASSQDPAAGELFF. The CDR3 DNA reads as TGCGCCAGCAGCCAAGATCCGGCGGCCGGGGAGCTGTTTTTT.

The genes are TRBV27 and TRBJ1-1, with a tentative D call TRBD1 (5 bases). CDR1 MNHEY and CDR2 SMNVEV come from the germline V gene (reference sequence). This CDR3 contains 13 residues. The V end was cut by 6 bases, the J end by 1 base, with 9 bases between. The CDR3 DNA sequence: TGTGCCAGCAGGGGCCAGGGGAACACTGAAGCTTTCTTT. Protein product: CASRGQGNTEAFF.

The chain employs TRBV12-5 and TRBJ2-1, with D uncertain. This CDR3 has 15 amino acids. Deletions cut 4 bases from V and 2 bases from J, with 12 bases between. Germline V gene sequence: CDR1 LGHNT, CDR2 FRNRAP. This chain's CDR3 is CASGSNLLAYNEQFF. The DNA for the CDR3 is TGTGCTAGTGGTTCCAACCTCCTAGCCTACAATGAGCAGTTCTTC. The full variable domain, completed using reference TRBV12-5 and TRBJ2-1, is DARVTQTPRHKVTEMGQEVTMRCQPILGHNTVFWYRQTMMQGLELLAYFRNRAPLDDSGMPKDRFSAEMPDATLATLKIQPSEPRDSAVYFCASGSNLLAYNEQFFGPGTRLTVL.

This clone was detected once. One end of the junction does not line up with germline, which may come from a read error. J is TRBJ1-5 and V is TRBV5-8; the D gene is possibly TRBD1 (5 bases). This CDR3 region has 13 residues. Germline lookup yields CDR1 SGHTS and CDR2 YDEGEE. The CDR3 sequence: CASSLGPNQPQHF. The CDR3 DNA sequence: TGTGCCAGCAGTTTGGGGCCCAATCAGCCCCAGCATTTT.

V and J are TRBV3-1 (or the pseudogene TRBV3-2) and TRBJ2-2; D possibly matches TRBD1 or TRBD2 (6 bases each). Germline-derived CDR1 and CDR2 are LGHDT and YNNKEL (reference sequence). Trimming pared 4 bases from V and 4 bases from J, leaving 16 bases between. This CDR3 comprises 16 residues. The chain's CDR3 is CASSPFGGPGTGELFF. The CDR3 bases are TGTGCCAGCAGCCCCTTTGGGGGGCCGGGCACCGGGGAGCTGTTTTTT.

This clone turned up a few times. The chain is built from TRBV3-1 (or the pseudogene TRBV3-2) and TRBJ2-3; 7 positions match TRBD1. The CDR3 has 17 residues. Germline V CDR1 and CDR2: LGHDT, YNNKEL (reference sequence). The V segment lost 0 bases and the J segment 0 bases; nucleotides outside the gene matches: 6. The DNA of the CDR3 is TGTGCCAGCAGCCAAGACTGGGACAGCGGTAGCACAGATACGCAGTATTTT. This gives the protein CASSQDWDSGSTDTQYF.

This clone was observed once. The chain carries TRBV30 and TRBJ1-1; TRBD1 agrees at 8 bases. Trimming removed 3 bases from V and 0 bases from J; junction bases left unmatched: 9. Looked up from germline, CDR1 is GTSNPN and CDR2 is SVGIG (reference sequence). The CDR3 spans 16 residues. The CDR3 DNA sequence: TGTGCCTGGAGATCCGGACAGGGCTATATGAACACTGAAGCTTTCTTT. Its protein is CAWRSGQGYMNTEAFF.

This sequence joins TRBV3-1 (or the pseudogene TRBV3-2) and TRBJ1-3; D is unclear. V was clipped by 1 base and J by 0 bases, with 13 bases between them. Germline loops: CDR1 LGHDT, CDR2 YNNKEL (reference sequence). The CDR3 is 17 residues long. The CDR3 spells CASSQGWARSSGNTIYF. CDR3 in DNA: TGTGCCAGCAGCCAAGGATGGGCAAGGAGCTCTGGAAACACCATATATTTT.

The chain carries TRBV7-2 and TRBJ2-4, with D perhaps given as TRBD1 or TRBD2 (5 bases each). Germline-derived CDR1 and CDR2 are SGHTA and FQGNSA. V was trimmed by 4 bases and J by 15 bases, leaving 19 bases between them. CDR3 size: 13 residues. The DNA for the CDR3 is TGTGCCAGCAGCTCTCAACCCGGGGACCGGAGGTACTTC. This translates into CASSSQPGDRRYF.

This chain connects TRBV5-1 to TRBJ1-2, with TRBD1 matching 8 bases. This CDR3 has 14 amino acids. From germline, CDR1 is SGHRS and CDR2 YFSETQ. V was clipped by 4 bases and J by 5 bases; unmatched bases: 7. The CDR3 spells CASSLPTGVYGYTF. In nucleotides, the CDR3 is TGCGCCAGCAGCCTCCCGACAGGGGTGTATGGCTACACCTTC.

The J gene is TRBJ2-2, the V gene TRBV4-2; D not resolved. This CDR3 has 13 amino acids. V was shortened by 1 base and J by 4 bases, with 4 bases between the two germline ends. Per germline, CDR1 LGHNA and CDR2 YNFKEQ. CDR3 region: CASSQVITGELFF. CDR3 DNA sequence: TGTGCCAGCAGCCAAGTCATCACCGGGGAGCTGTTTTTT.